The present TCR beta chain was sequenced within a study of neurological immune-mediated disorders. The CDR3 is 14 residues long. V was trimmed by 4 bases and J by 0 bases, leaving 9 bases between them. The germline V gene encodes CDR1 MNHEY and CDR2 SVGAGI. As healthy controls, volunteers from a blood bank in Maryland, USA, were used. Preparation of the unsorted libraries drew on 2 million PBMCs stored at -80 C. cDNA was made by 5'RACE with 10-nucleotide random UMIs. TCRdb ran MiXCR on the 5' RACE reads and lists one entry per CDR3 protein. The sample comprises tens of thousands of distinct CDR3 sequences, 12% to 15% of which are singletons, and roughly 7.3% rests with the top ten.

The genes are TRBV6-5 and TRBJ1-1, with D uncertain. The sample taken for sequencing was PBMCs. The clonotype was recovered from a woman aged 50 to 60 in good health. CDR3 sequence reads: CASSSGRVNTEAFF. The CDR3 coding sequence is TGTGCCAGCAGTTCCGGACGCGTGAACACTGAAGCTTTCTTT.